This T cell receptor (beta chain) came from a study of CXCR3-negative and CXCR3-positive naive CD8 T cells. Germline V lookup: CDR1 LGHNA, CDR2 YSLEER. The CDR3 consists of 15 residues. Study-level points and caveats: CXCR3 expression partially decreased after cryopreservation; most assays used fresh PBMCs.

Regarding this clonotype: Its matching antigen is unknown.

UMI-labeled TRB cDNA libraries were prepared by 5' RACE. TCRdb reprocessed the 5' RACE reads; each CDR3 protein has one entry and no DNA is given. The listing records about 62,000 distinct CDR3 sequences. Sequencing input: naive CXCR3- CD8+ T cells from blood. Described subset: CD45RO-CCR7+CD27+CD95- naive CD8+ T cells lacking CXCR3 (TNR3-). This chain joins TRBV4-3 and TRBJ1-1. This sequence originates from a human donor in good health. Some clones in this sample may be carry-over from other donors' samples. The CDR3 loop is CASSQMVTENTEAFF.